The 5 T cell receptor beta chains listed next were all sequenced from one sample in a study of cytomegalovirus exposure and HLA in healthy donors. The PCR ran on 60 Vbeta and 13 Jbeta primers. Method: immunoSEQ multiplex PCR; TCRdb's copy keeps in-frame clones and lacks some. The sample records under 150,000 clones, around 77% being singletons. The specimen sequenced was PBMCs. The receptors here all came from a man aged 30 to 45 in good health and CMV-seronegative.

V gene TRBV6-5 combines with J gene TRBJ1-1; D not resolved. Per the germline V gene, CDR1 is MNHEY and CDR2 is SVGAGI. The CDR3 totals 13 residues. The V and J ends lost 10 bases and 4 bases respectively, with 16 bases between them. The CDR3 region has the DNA TGTGCCACCTCGACCGGGTTGGTCACTGAAGCTTTCTTT. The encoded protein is CATSTGLVTEAFF.

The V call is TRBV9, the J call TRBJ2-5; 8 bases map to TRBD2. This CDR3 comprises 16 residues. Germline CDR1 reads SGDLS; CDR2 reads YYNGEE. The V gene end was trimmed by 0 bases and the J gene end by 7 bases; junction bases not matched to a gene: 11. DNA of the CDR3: TGTGCCAGCAGCGTAGAGTCTAGCGGGTCGTCGGGGACCCAGTACTTC. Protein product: CASSVESSGSSGTQYF.

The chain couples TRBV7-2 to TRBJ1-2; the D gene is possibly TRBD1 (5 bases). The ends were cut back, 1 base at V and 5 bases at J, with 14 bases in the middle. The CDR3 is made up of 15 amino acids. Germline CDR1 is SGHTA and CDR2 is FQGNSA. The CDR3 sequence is CASSLGGVQGYGYTF. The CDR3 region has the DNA TGTGCCAGCAGCTTAGGCGGGGTCCAGGGATATGGCTACACCTTC.

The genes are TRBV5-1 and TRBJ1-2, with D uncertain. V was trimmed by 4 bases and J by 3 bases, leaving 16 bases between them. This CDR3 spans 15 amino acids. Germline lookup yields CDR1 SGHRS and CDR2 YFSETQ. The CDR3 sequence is CASSPEAGKYYGYTF. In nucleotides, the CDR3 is TGCGCCAGCAGCCCGGAGGCGGGGAAATACTATGGCTACACCTTC.

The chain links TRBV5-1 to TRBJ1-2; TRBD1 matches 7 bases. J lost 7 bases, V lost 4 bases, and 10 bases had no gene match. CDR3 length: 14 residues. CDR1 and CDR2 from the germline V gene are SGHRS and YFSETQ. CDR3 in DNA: TGCGCCAGCAGCCCCGGGACAGCGTATGGTGGCTACACCTTC. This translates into CASSPGTAYGGYTF.